Many counts were recorded for the clone carrying this T cell receptor beta chain. The record originates from a study of T-cell reconstitution after alpha-beta-depleted transplantation in children. The CDR3 spans 16 residues. The J segment lost 3 bases and the V segment lost 4 bases, leaving 9 bases of the junction unmatched. Germline-derived CDR1 and CDR2 are SEHNR and FQNEAQ (reference sequence). As it was prepared, the TCRbeta library received unique molecular identifiers. From the PCR reads, TCRdb called clonotypes with MiXCR, one entry per CDR3 protein. The sample has about 240,000 distinct CDR3 sequences; around 12% are singletons.

The chain joins TRBV7-9 to TRBJ2-3; TRBD2 agrees at 8 bases. The starting material was PBMCs from the stem cell graft donor, obtained from the stem cell graft. This TCR derives from a human donor who donated a stem cell graft to a child with acute lymphoblastic leukemia. CDR3 DNA sequence: TGTGCCAGCAGCTCCTCCAGCGGGAGTGTAACAGATACGCAGTATTTT. Amino acids: CASSSSSGSVTDTQYF.